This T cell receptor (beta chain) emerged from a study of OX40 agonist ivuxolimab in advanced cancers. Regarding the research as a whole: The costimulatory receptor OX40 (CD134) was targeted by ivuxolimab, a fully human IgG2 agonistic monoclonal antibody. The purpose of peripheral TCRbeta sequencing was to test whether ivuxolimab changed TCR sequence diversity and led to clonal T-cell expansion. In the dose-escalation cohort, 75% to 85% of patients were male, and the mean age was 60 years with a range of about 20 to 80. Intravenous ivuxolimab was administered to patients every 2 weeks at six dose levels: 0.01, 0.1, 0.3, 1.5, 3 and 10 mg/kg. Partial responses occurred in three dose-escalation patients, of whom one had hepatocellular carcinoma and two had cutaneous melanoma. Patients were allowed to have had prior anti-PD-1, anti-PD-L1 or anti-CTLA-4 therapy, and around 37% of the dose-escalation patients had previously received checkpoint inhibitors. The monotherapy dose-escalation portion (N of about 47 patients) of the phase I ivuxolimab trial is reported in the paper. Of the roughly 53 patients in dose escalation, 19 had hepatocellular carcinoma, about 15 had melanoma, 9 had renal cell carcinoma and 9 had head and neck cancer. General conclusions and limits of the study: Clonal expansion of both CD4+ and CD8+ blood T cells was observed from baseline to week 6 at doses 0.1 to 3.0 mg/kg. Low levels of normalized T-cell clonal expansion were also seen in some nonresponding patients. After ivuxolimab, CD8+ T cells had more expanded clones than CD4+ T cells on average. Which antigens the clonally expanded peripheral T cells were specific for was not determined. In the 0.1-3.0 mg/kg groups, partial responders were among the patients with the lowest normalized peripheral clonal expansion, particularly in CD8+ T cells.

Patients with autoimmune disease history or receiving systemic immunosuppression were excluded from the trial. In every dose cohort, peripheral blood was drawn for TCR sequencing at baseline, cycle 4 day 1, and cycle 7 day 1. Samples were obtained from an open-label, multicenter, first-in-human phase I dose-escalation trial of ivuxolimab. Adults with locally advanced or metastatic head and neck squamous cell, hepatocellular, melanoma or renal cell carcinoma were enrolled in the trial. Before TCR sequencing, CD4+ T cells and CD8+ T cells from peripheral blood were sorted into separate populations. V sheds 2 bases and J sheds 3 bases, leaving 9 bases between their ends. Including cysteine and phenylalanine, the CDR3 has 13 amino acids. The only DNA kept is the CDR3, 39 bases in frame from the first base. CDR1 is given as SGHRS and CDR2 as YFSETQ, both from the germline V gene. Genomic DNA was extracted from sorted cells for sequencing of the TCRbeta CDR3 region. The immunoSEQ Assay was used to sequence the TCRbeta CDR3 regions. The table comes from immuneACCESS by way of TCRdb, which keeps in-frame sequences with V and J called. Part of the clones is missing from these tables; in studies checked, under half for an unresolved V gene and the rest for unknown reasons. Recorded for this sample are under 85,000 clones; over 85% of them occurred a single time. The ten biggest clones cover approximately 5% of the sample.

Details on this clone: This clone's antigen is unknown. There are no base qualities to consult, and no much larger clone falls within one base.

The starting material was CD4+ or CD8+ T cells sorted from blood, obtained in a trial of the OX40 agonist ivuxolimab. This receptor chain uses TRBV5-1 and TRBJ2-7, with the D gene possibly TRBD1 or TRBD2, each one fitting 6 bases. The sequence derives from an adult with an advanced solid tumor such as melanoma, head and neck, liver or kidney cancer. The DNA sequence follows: TGCGCCAGCAGCTTAGGGGGGATCTACGAGCAGTACTTC. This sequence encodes CASSLGGIYEQYF. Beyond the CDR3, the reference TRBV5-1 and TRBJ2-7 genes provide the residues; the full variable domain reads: KAGVTQTPRYLIKTRGQQVTLSCSPISGHRSVSWYQQTPGQGLQFLFEYFSETQRNKGNFPGRFSGRQFSNSRSEMNVSTLELGDSALYLCASSLGGIYEQYFGPGTRLTVT.